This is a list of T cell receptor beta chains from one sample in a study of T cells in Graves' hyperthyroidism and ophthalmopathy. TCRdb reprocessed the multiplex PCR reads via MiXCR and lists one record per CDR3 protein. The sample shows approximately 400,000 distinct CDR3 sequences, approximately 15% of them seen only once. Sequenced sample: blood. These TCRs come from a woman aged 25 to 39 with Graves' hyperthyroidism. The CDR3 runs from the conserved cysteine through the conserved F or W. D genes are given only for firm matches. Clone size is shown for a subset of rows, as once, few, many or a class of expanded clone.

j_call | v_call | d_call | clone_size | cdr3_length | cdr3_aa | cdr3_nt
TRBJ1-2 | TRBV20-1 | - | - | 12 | CSARGSVWAVTF | TGCAGTGCTAGAGGGAGTGTGTGGGCTGTCACCTTC
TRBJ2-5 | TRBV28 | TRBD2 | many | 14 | CASSSGGSPETQYF | TGTGCCAGCAGTTCTGGCGGGAGTCCGGAGACCCAGTACTTC
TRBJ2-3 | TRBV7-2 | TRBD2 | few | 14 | CAGSSGMGTDTQYF | TGTGCCGGTAGTAGCGGGATGGGGACAGATACGCAGTATTTT
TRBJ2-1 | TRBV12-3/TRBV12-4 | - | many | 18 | CASSLALSTGFRSNEQFF | TGTGCCAGCAGTTTAGCGCTAAGCACAGGGTTTAGGTCCAATGAGCAGTTCTTC
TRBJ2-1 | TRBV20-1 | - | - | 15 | CSAKRGHQYYNEQFF | TGCAGTGCTAAAAGGGGACACCAGTACTACAATGAGCAGTTCTTC
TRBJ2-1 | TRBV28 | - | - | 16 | CASSLTLVRVRNEQFF | TGTGCCAGCAGTTTAACCCTAGTCAGGGTGAGGAATGAGCAGTTCTTC
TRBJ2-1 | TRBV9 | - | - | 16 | CASSVATGLAYNEQFF | TGTGCCAGCAGCGTAGCTACAGGCCTCGCCTACAATGAGCAGTTCTTC
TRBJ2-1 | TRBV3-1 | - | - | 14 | CASSQGGVNNEQFF | TGTGCCAGCAGCCAAGGGGGGGTTAACAATGAGCAGTTCTTC
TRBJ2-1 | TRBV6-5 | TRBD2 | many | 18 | CASSYSWASGRVNNEQFF | TGTGCCAGCAGTTACTCGTGGGCTAGCGGGAGGGTTAACAATGAGCAGTTCTTC
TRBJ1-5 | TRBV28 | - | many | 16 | CASSLKGTVSNQPQHF | TGTGCCAGCAGTTTAAAGGGTACAGTTAGCAATCAGCCCCAGCATTTT
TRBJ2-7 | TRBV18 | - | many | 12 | CASSPRQDEQYF | TGTGCCAGCTCACCAAGACAGGACGAGCAGTACTTC
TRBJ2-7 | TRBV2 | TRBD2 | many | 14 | CASSGTSGTYEQYF | TGTGCCAGCAGTGGGACTAGCGGGACTTACGAGCAGTACTTC
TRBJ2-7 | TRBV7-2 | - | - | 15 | CASSLVSAAHYEQYF | TGTGCCAGCAGCTTAGTCTCCGCGGCCCACTACGAGCAGTACTTC
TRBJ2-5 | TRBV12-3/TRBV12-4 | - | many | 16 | CASSLAVELPQETQYF | TGTGCCAGCAGTTTAGCGGTGGAGCTCCCCCAAGAGACCCAGTACTTC
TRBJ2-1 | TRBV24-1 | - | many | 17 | CATSDSKHTGAVNEQFF | TGTGCCACCAGTGATTCAAAACATACGGGGGCCGTTAATGAGCAGTTCTTC
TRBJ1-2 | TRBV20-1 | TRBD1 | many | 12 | CSARGQGHGYTF | TGCAGTGCTAGGGGACAGGGTCATGGCTACACCTTC
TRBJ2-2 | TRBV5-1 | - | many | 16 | CASSLDWQGNTGELFF | TGCGCCAGCAGCTTGGATTGGCAGGGAAACACCGGGGAGCTGTTTTTT
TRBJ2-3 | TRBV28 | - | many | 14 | CASSPQGGRDTQYF | TGTGCCAGCAGCCCCCAGGGGGGGAGAGATACGCAGTATTTT
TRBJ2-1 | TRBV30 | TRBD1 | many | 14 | CAWSRDRAFGEQFF | TGTGCCTGGAGTCGGGACAGGGCTTTTGGTGAGCAGTTCTTC
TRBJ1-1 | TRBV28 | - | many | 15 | CASTLMTGQNTEAFF | TGTGCCAGCACCCTGATGACAGGACAGAACACTGAAGCTTTCTTT
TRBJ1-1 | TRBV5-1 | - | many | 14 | CASSLAGMNTEAFF | TGCGCCAGCAGCTTGGCAGGGATGAACACTGAAGCTTTCTTT
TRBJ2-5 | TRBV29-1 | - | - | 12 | CSVEGTEETQYF | TGCAGCGTTGAAGGGACAGAAGAGACCCAGTACTTC
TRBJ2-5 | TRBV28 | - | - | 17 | CASSSTPSGGGQETQYF | TGTGCCAGCAGTTCGACCCCTTCCGGAGGGGGCCAAGAGACCCAGTACTTC
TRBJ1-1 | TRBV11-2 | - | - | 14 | CASSSRTRNTEAFF | TGTGCCAGCAGCTCGAGGACCAGGAACACTGAAGCTTTCTTT
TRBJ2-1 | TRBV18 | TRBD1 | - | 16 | CASFHQWDRGFDEQFF | TGTGCCAGCTTCCACCAGTGGGACAGGGGGTTCGATGAGCAGTTCTTC